This entry lists 29 T cell receptor beta chains sequenced from one sample in a study of cytomegalovirus exposure and HLA in healthy donors. Primers: 60 Vbeta forward and 13 Jbeta reverse. Produced via immunoSEQ multiplex PCR; TCRdb's table is partial and in-frame only. The sample lists about 190,000 clones, about 85% occurring once. What was sequenced was PBMCs. The source of these receptors is a man aged 45-60 years in good health and CMV-seronegative.

V is TRBV9 and J is TRBJ1-2; D is uncertain. Germline CDR1 is SGDLS and CDR2 is YYNGEE. The CDR3 runs to 12 residues. V was shortened by 4 bases and J by 7 bases, with 11 bases between the two germline ends. The CDR3 DNA is TGTGCCAGCAGCACCCTGGGGAGTGGCTACACCTTC. Its protein is CASSTLGSGYTF. Full variable domain (rest looked up from reference TRBV9 and TRBJ1-2): DSGVTQTPKHLITATGQRVTLRCSPRSGDLSVYWYQQSLDQGLQFLIQYYNGEERAKGNILERFSAQQFPDLHSELNLSSLELGDSALYFCASSTLGSGYTFGSGTRLTVV.

This clone came up a few times. The rearrangement uses TRBV7-2 and TRBJ1-3; D gene uncertain. Germline V gene data show CDR1 as SGHTA and CDR2 as FQGNSA. The CDR3 spans 13 residues. Trimming stripped 2 bases from V and 3 bases from J, with 5 bases between. This CDR3 reads CASSLSVGNTIYF. The CDR3 DNA is TGTGCCAGCAGCTTATCTGTTGGAAACACCATATATTTT.

The chain uses TRBV7-2 and TRBJ2-5, with D tentatively TRBD2 (6 bases). The CDR3 contains 14 residues. Trimming took 5 bases from V and 2 from J, leaving 12 bases between them. Germline values: CDR1 SGHTA, CDR2 FQGNSA. CDR3 in amino acids: CASSPPGLQETQYF. Written as DNA, the CDR3 is TGTGCCAGCAGCCCTCCGGGACTTCAAGAGACCCAGTACTTC. Variable domain in full (rest from reference TRBV7-2 and TRBJ2-5): GAGVSQSPSNKVTEKGKDVELRCDPISGHTALYWYRQSLGQGLEFLIYFQGNSAPDKSGLPSDRFSAERTGGSVSTLTIQRTQQEDSAVYLCASSPPGLQETQYFGPGTRLLVL.

This clone appeared a few times. The chain recombines TRBV7-9 with TRBJ2-2; maybe TRBD2 (6 bases). Trimming took off 6 bases at V and 0 bases at J, with 17 bases between the two ends. Germline V lookup: CDR1 SEHNR, CDR2 FQNEAQ (reference sequence). This CDR3 region has 17 residues. The CDR3 bases are TGTGCCAGCAGTCGTCGGGACTGGGCCTCGAACACCGGGGAGCTGTTTTTT. It yields the protein CASSRRDWASNTGELFF.

This sequence joins TRBV7-3 and TRBJ2-2, with D tentatively TRBD2 (7 bases). V lost 5 bases and J lost 5, with 15 bases in between. Germline V gives CDR1 SGHTA, CDR2 FQGTGA. This CDR3 is built from 15 residues. CDR3 protein: CASSHQKGGTGELFF. The DNA for the CDR3 is TGTGCCAGCAGCCACCAAAAGGGGGGGACCGGGGAGCTGTTTTTT.

The rearrangement uses TRBV19 and TRBJ1-1, with 7 nucleotides matching TRBD1. The CDR3 is 14 residues long. Germline CDR1 is LNHDA and CDR2 is SQIVND (reference sequence). The J segment lost 1 base and the V segment lost 2 bases, leaving 1 base of the junction unmatched. In DNA form, the CDR3 reads TGTGCCAGTAGTATACCAGGGGGGAACACTGAAGCTTTCTTT. As protein: CASSIPGGNTEAFF.

The V call is TRBV30, the J call TRBJ1-1; 9 bases map to TRBD1. Germline V gives CDR1 GTSNPN, CDR2 SVGIG (reference sequence). The ends lost 1 base at V and 9 bases at J; junction bases unmatched: 6. CDR3 length: 13 residues. As DNA, the CDR3 is TGTGCCTGGAGTGAGGGGGACAGGGTGAAAGCTTTCTTT. Protein product: CAWSEGDRVKAFF.

This clone was counted once. This chain joins TRBV4-3 and TRBJ1-3, with 9 bases matching TRBD1. Germline trimming cut 4 bases from V and 2 bases from J; bases unmatched to any gene: 3. The V gene's germline CDR1 is LGHNA and CDR2 YSLEER. This CDR3 comprises 15 residues. CDR3 DNA: TGCGCCAGCAGCCCCAGGGACAGGGCTGGAAACACCATATATTTT. Protein: CASSPRDRAGNTIYF.

A word on this clone: Its ends do not fully match the called genes, so a read error is possible. The chain joins TRBV7-9 to TRBJ2-3; D possibly corresponds to TRBD2 (7 bases). The CDR3 extends over 16 amino acids. Germline V gene sequence: CDR1 SEHNR, CDR2 FQNEAQ (reference sequence). The CDR3 nucleotides read TGTTCCAGCAGCTTAGTGATAGCGGCGGGGGCTGATACGCAGTATTTT. Amino acid sequence: CSSSLVIAAGADTQYF. The variable domain in full, completed from reference TRBV7-9 and TRBJ2-3, reads DTGVSQNPRHKITKRGQNVTFRCDPISEHNRLYWYRQTLGQGPEFLTYFQNEAQLEKSRLLSDRFSAERPKGSFSTLEIQRTEQGDSAMYLCSSSLVIAAGADTQYFGPGTRLTVL.

This rearrangement joins TRBV4-3 to TRBJ1-2; no definite D call. Germline loops: CDR1 LGHNA, CDR2 YSLEER. This CDR3 is 15 amino acids long. V was cut by 0 bases and J by 2 bases, with 10 bases left in between. CDR3 region: CASSQDSGENYGYTF. CDR3 nucleotide sequence: TGCGCCAGCAGCCAAGATAGCGGGGAGAACTATGGCTACACCTTC.

The V gene is TRBV7-9, the J gene TRBJ1-2; possibly TRBD1 for D (6 bases). V lost 6 bases and J lost 6, with 14 bases in between. The CDR3 is 13 residues long. The germline gives CDR1 SEHNR, CDR2 FQNEAQ (reference sequence). CDR3 DNA: TGTGCCAGCAGTTTCAGGGGAGAAAATGGCTACACCTTC. Protein: CASSFRGENGYTF.

The J gene is TRBJ2-5, the V gene TRBV5-4; 11 bases map to TRBD2. Germline CDR1 reads SGHNT; CDR2 reads YYREEE (reference sequence). This CDR3 has 16 residues. V dropped 0 bases and J dropped 0; count of bases not matched to a gene: 1. CDR3 sequence: CASSLGLAGNQETQYF. The CDR3 DNA reads TGTGCCAGCAGCTTGGGACTAGCGGGGAACCAAGAGACCCAGTACTTC.

The chain couples TRBV5-8 to TRBJ2-7; the match to TRBD1 covers 10 bases. This CDR3 spans 16 amino acids. The J segment lost 5 bases and the V segment lost 0 bases, leaving 8 bases of the junction unmatched. Germline V lookup: CDR1 SGHTS, CDR2 YDEGEE. Here the CDR3 DNA reads TGTGCCAGCAGCTTGGAATGGGACAGGGGATTCGACGAGCAGTACTTC. This codes for CASSLEWDRGFDEQYF.

The chain carries TRBV4-2 and TRBJ2-6; 7 nucleotides align to TRBD1. After removal of 0 bases from V and 0 bases from J, the junction contained 5 bases not matched to a gene. The germline V gene encodes CDR1 LGHNA and CDR2 YNFKEQ. The CDR3 totals 18 residues. The CDR3 is CASSQERGPYSGANVLTF. CDR3 bases: TGTGCCAGCAGCCAAGAGAGGGGGCCCTACTCTGGGGCCAACGTCCTGACTTTC.

This clone was observed once. The rearrangement links TRBV30 to TRBJ1-5; 9 nucleotides align to TRBD1. V shed 5 bases and J 5 bases; nucleotides not matched to a gene: 4. CDR1 is GTSNPN, CDR2 SVGIG, per germline (reference sequence). This CDR3 is 13 amino acids long. The CDR3 DNA sequence: TGTGCCTGGTCGAGGGACAGGGATCAGCCCCAGCATTTT. Its protein product is CAWSRDRDQPQHF.

The chain has TRBV27 and TRBJ2-1; 9 nucleotides agree with TRBD2. The CDR3 is 15 residues long. Germline V gene data show CDR1 as MNHEY and CDR2 as SMNVEV (reference sequence). The J segment lost 10 bases and the V segment lost 6 bases, leaving 13 bases of the junction unmatched. CDR3 sequence (DNA): TGTGCCAGCAGCGAAACGGCGGGGGGGCGGGGAGAGCAGTTCTTC. Residues: CASSETAGGRGEQFF.

This chain links TRBV20-1 with TRBJ2-7; D possibly corresponds to TRBD1 (5 bases). The V gene's germline CDR1 is DFQATT and CDR2 SNEGSKA (reference sequence). With 6 bases removed from V and 5 bases from J, the gap between germline ends came to 8 bases. The CDR3 extends over 10 amino acids. In DNA, the CDR3 is TGCAGTGCCCAGGGTCACGAGCAGTACTTC. It yields the protein CSAQGHEQYF.

The chain carries TRBV27 and TRBJ2-5, with D possibly being TRBD2 (6 bases). The germline V and J ends were trimmed by 2 bases and 2 bases, with 6 bases remaining between them. The CDR3 sequence is 13 residues long. Germline V gene sequence: CDR1 MNHEY, CDR2 SMNVEV (reference sequence). CDR3 sequence: CASSLGTQETQYF. For the CDR3, the DNA is TGTGCCAGCAGTTTAGGGACTCAAGAGACCCAGTACTTC.

The chain carries TRBV5-8 and TRBJ1-3; 9 bases align to TRBD1. The ends lost 4 bases at V and 5 bases at J; junction bases unmatched: 10. Germline loops: CDR1 SGHTS, CDR2 YDEGEE. There are 16 residues in the CDR3. CDR3 protein: CASSVTGTGNRNTIYF. For the CDR3, the DNA is TGTGCCAGCAGCGTTACCGGGACAGGGAACAGAAACACCATATATTTT.

The chain employs TRBV5-1 and TRBJ2-7; 8 bases are shared with TRBD1. Losses at the gene ends were 3 bases for V and 5 bases for J; bases not matched to a gene: 13. CDR1 is SGHRS and CDR2 is YFSETQ in the germline V gene. CDR3 length: 16 amino acids. The DNA of the CDR3 is TGCGCCAGCAGCTCCCTGACAGGGGAGACGGGTCACGAGCAGTACTTC. It translates to CASSSLTGETGHEQYF.

The rearrangement uses TRBV11-2 and TRBJ2-6, with TRBD1 as a possible D gene (5 bases). V was shortened by 5 bases and J by 0 bases, with 8 bases between the two germline ends. This CDR3 comprises 15 residues. Looked up from germline, CDR1 is SGHAT and CDR2 is FQNNGV. CDR3 protein: CASSPDSSGANVLTF. The CDR3 DNA reads TGTGCCAGCAGCCCCGACAGCTCTGGGGCCAACGTCCTGACTTTC.

V is TRBV5-4 and J is TRBJ1-6; D unresolved. This CDR3 has 16 residues. Germline loops: CDR1 SGHNT, CDR2 YYREEE (reference sequence). Trimming pared 7 bases from V and 9 bases from J, leaving 23 bases between. CDR3 region: CASGLEEGGPVSPLHF. The CDR3 nucleotides read TGTGCCAGCGGGTTGGAGGAGGGAGGACCGGTTTCACCCCTCCACTTT.

The rearrangement links TRBV5-1 to TRBJ2-5; no reliable D call. Germline V gene data show CDR1 as SGHRS and CDR2 as YFSETQ. There are 16 residues in the CDR3. V lost 2 bases, J lost 4 bases, and 18 bases lay in between. The CDR3 here is CASSFRLLGIRETQYF. CDR3 in DNA: TGCGCCAGCAGCTTTCGACTGTTAGGAATACGAGAGACCCAGTACTTC.

The rearrangement joins TRBV11-2 to TRBJ2-2; possibly TRBD1 for D (5 bases). The length of the CDR3 is 15 residues. CDR1 SGHAT and CDR2 FQNNGV come from the germline V gene. V was shortened by 4 bases and J by 3 bases, with 12 bases between the two germline ends. The CDR3 here is CASSSAGAYTGELFF. DNA for the CDR3: TGTGCCAGCAGCTCAGCTGGGGCGTACACCGGGGAGCTGTTTTTT.

V usage is TRBV13 and J usage is TRBJ2-7; 10 bases are a match to TRBD2. This CDR3 has 14 residues. Germline values: CDR1 PRHDT, CDR2 FYEKMQ (reference sequence). Losses at the gene ends were 6 bases for V and 2 bases for J; bases not matched to a gene: 4. CDR3 protein: CASRSSGGAYEQYF. The CDR3 DNA is TGTGCCAGCAGGTCTAGCGGGGGAGCCTACGAGCAGTACTTC.

The rearrangement links TRBV2 to TRBJ1-5; D may be TRBD1 (5 bases). The germline V gene encodes CDR1 SNHLY and CDR2 FYNNEI. V was cut by 4 bases and J by 7 bases, with 11 bases left in between. This CDR3 spans 13 amino acids. The CDR3 DNA reads TGTGCCAGCAGTGTAGGGGTTGAACAGCCCCAGCATTTT. Protein sequence: CASSVGVEQPQHF.

The chain combines TRBV19 with TRBJ1-5; TRBD1 matches 10 bases. The CDR3 is made up of 17 amino acids. The V segment lost 5 bases and the J segment 0 bases; nucleotides outside the gene matches: 7. Germline-derived CDR1 and CDR2 are LNHDA and SQIVND (reference sequence). The CDR3 spells CASSPLDRGVSNQPQHF. CDR3 nucleotides: TGTGCCAGTAGTCCCCTGGACAGGGGGGTTAGCAATCAGCCCCAGCATTTT.

This chain uses TRBV15 with TRBJ2-7; TRBD1 agrees at 10 bases. The CDR3 runs to 14 residues. Unmatched junction bases numbered 5, after V lost 6 bases and J lost 3 bases. CDR1 and CDR2 (germline): LNHNV, YYDKDF (reference sequence). CDR3 sequence reads: CATSVWTGGYEQYF. CDR3 coding DNA: TGTGCCACCAGTGTCTGGACAGGGGGCTACGAGCAGTACTTC.

The V call is TRBV7-3, the J call TRBJ2-6, with unresolved D. Germline-derived CDR1 and CDR2 are SGHTA and FQGTGA. The CDR3 covers 16 residues. Trimming pared 4 bases from V and 4 bases from J, leaving 14 bases between. CDR3 protein: CASSSAGPAGANVLTF. Here the CDR3 DNA reads TGTGCCAGCAGCTCTGCTGGGCCCGCGGGGGCCAACGTCCTGACTTTC.